A single sample is the source of the 31 T cell receptor beta chains below, sequenced in a study of blood T cell repertoires in COVID-19. Clones were read by immunoSEQ multiplex PCR, and TCRdb kept only the in-frame ones, dropping some. The data contain approximately 170,000 clones, 80% to 90% of them singletons. Material for sequencing was peripheral blood. The receptors originated from a woman aged 70-85 years with acute or convalescent COVID-19.

The V gene is TRBV11-2, the J gene TRBJ1-1; weak D call: TRBD1 (5 bases). The germline CDR1 and CDR2 sequences are SGHAT and FQNNGV. Trimming removed 2 bases from V and 0 bases from J, with 10 bases in between. The CDR3 consists of 15 residues. The CDR3 sequence is CASSLRPGVNTEAFF. The DNA for the CDR3 is TGTGCCAGCAGCTTACGTCCGGGGGTGAACACTGAAGCTTTCTTT.

The V gene is TRBV7-9, the J gene TRBJ1-2; TRBD1 agrees at 9 bases. The ends lost 2 bases at V and 7 bases at J; junction bases unmatched: 8. The CDR3 is 15 residues long. Germline lookup yields CDR1 SEHNR and CDR2 FQNEAQ (reference sequence). The CDR3, as DNA: TGTGCCAGCAGCTTATACCGGGACAGGGACACTGGCTACACCTTC. Its protein is CASSLYRDRDTGYTF. Full variable domain (missing parts from reference TRBV7-9 and TRBJ1-2): DTGVSQNPRHKITKRGQNVTFRCDPISEHNRLYWYRQTLGQGPEFLTYFQNEAQLEKSRLLSDRFSAERPKGSFSTLEIQRTEQGDSAMYLCASSLYRDRDTGYTFGSGTRLTVV.

V and J are TRBV7-9 and TRBJ1-1, with 10 bases lining up with TRBD1. Germline CDR1 and CDR2: SEHNR and FQNEAQ (reference sequence). The length of the CDR3 is 14 residues. The junction had 2 bases not matched to a gene; V was cut back by 6 bases and J by 1 base. The CDR3 is CASRGTGANTEAFF. The CDR3 bases are TGTGCCAGCAGGGGGACAGGGGCGAACACTGAAGCTTTCTTT.

The chain links TRBV2 to TRBJ1-6, with D hard to call. Looked up from germline, CDR1 is SNHLY and CDR2 is FYNNEI. The V end lost 3 bases, the J end lost 4 bases, and 10 bases lay between the germline ends. The CDR3 runs 15 residues. This CDR3 is CASSEIGQYNSPLHF. The CDR3 DNA sequence: TGTGCCAGCAGTGAGATTGGGCAGTATAATTCACCCCTCCACTTT.

The chain couples TRBV28 to TRBJ2-1; 13 bases line up with TRBD2. After removal of 5 bases from V and 4 bases from J, the junction contained 8 bases not matched to a gene. CDR1 is MDHEN, CDR2 SYDVKM, per germline. This CDR3 is built from 17 residues. In DNA, the CDR3 is TGTGCCAGCAGTCAGGGCCCGGGACTAGCGGGATACAATGAGCAGTTCTTC. It encodes CASSQGPGLAGYNEQFF.

This clone was counted a single time. The chain links TRBV10-3 to TRBJ1-5, with D possibly being TRBD1 (6 bases). The CDR3 runs 14 residues. Trimming stripped 3 bases from V and 6 bases from J, with 12 bases between. The V gene's germline CDR1 is ENHRY and CDR2 SYGVKD. The CDR3 nucleotides are TGTGCCATCAGTGATGTGGGGGCGGGTCAGCCCCAGCATTTT. Translated, it gives CAISDVGAGQPQHF.

J is TRBJ1-1 and V is TRBV4-3, with D uncertain. V lost 1 base, J lost 4 bases, and 10 bases lay in between. The germline V gene encodes CDR1 LGHNA and CDR2 YSLEER. CDR3 length: 14 residues. The CDR3 DNA sequence: TGCGCCAGCAGCCAAGTTGGAGGGCGCACTGAAGCTTTCTTT. Its protein is CASSQVGGRTEAFF.

J is TRBJ2-3 and V is TRBV9; D is uncertain. Trimming shortened V by 0 bases and J by 3 bases, and 17 bases separated the two germline ends. The CDR3 runs to 17 residues. Germline CDR1 and CDR2: SGDLS and YYNGEE. The CDR3 loop reads CASSVDSSGAWTDTQYF. CDR3 bases: TGTGCCAGCAGCGTAGATTCGTCTGGAGCTTGGACAGATACGCAGTATTTT.

The gene calls are TRBV9 and TRBJ1-1, with D possibly being TRBD1 (5 bases). In germline, CDR1 is SGDLS, CDR2 YYNGEE. The CDR3 sequence is 17 residues long. V was pared by 0 bases and J by 1 base, with 16 bases between. The CDR3 reads CASSVAGQGWENTEAFF. The CDR3 region has the DNA TGTGCCAGCAGCGTAGCCGGACAAGGGTGGGAGAACACTGAAGCTTTCTTT.

The chain recombines TRBV15 with TRBJ1-1; TRBD1 matches at 7 bases. V was pared by 3 bases and J by 1 base, with 5 bases of the junction left unmatched. The CDR3 extends over 15 amino acids. Germline CDR1 is LNHNV and CDR2 is YYDKDF (reference sequence). CDR3 region: CATSSKGGPNTEAFF. CDR3 DNA sequence: TGTGCCACCAGCAGCAAAGGGGGCCCGAACACTGAAGCTTTCTTT.

This sequence joins TRBV2 and TRBJ1-1; 9 nucleotides agree with TRBD1. CDR3 size: 16 residues. V trimming: 6 bases; J trimming: 4 bases; junction bases outside the gene matches: 12. In germline, CDR1 is SNHLY, CDR2 FYNNEI. CDR3 region: CASSRQGVGLATEAFF. DNA for the CDR3: TGTGCCAGCAGCAGACAGGGGGTGGGCTTGGCCACTGAAGCTTTCTTT.

The chain links TRBV30 to TRBJ1-3; 8 nucleotides line up with TRBD1. Trimming at V came to 0 bases and at J to 0 bases, leaving 4 bases not matched to a gene. In germline, CDR1 is GTSNPN, CDR2 SVGIG (reference sequence). The length of the CDR3 is 16 residues. CDR3 nucleotide sequence: TGTGCCTGGAGTGTGGACAGGGTCTCCTCTGGAAACACCATATATTTT. Protein product: CAWSVDRVSSGNTIYF.

V gene TRBV29-1 combines with J gene TRBJ1-1; 9 positions match TRBD1. Germline V gene data show CDR1 as SQVTM and CDR2 as ANQGSEA. Unmatched junction bases numbered 14, after V lost 3 bases and J lost 3 bases. The CDR3 spans 17 residues. The CDR3 nucleotides read TGCAGCGTTGAGGAGGCCCGGACAGGGGTCCGGGACACTGAAGCTTTCTTT. It is translated as CSVEEARTGVRDTEAFF.

This clone has just a few counts. The rearrangement links TRBV6-5 to TRBJ1-1; the D is unclear. Germline loops: CDR1 MNHEY, CDR2 SVGAGI. There are 14 residues in the CDR3. V lost 1 base, J lost 1 base, and 7 bases lay in between. CDR3 nucleotides: TGTGCCAGCAGTTACTTGGCAGAGAACACTGAAGCTTTCTTT. Translation: CASSYLAENTEAFF.

This clone was observed a single time. V and J are TRBV30 and TRBJ1-1; the D is unclear. The V gene's germline CDR1 is GTSNPN and CDR2 SVGIG (reference sequence). The CDR3 sequence is 13 residues long. Trimming removed 0 bases from V and 1 base from J, with 6 bases in between. CDR3 DNA: TGTGCCTGGAGTGTACTAGGGAACACTGAAGCTTTCTTT. It encodes CAWSVLGNTEAFF.

The chain joins TRBV12-3 or TRBV12-4 to TRBJ2-7; the D is unclear. V lost 5 bases and J lost 3, with 11 bases in between. The CDR3 has 13 residues. CDR3 loop: CASSILVNYEQYF. CDR3 DNA: TGTGCCAGCAGTATTCTAGTGAACTACGAGCAGTACTTC.

J is TRBJ2-7 and V is TRBV27, with 7 bases aligning to TRBD1. The ends lost 6 bases at V and 2 bases at J; junction bases unmatched: 13. This CDR3 comprises 16 residues. Germline-derived CDR1 and CDR2 are MNHEY and SMNVEV (reference sequence). The DNA of the CDR3 is TGTGCCAGCAGCAAACCGGGACAGCTAATCCCCTACGAGCAGTACTTC. This encodes CASSKPGQLIPYEQYF.

V is TRBV24-1 and J is TRBJ1-1; D ambiguous. Germline assignment: CDR1 KGHDR and CDR2 SFDVKD. V gave up 1 base and J gave up 3 bases, with 14 bases separating them. This CDR3 has 16 residues. The CDR3 protein is CATSDFADREDTEAFF. Here the CDR3 DNA reads TGTGCCACCAGTGATTTCGCAGACCGGGAGGACACTGAAGCTTTCTTT.

This CDR3 reads CASSETGGNQPQHF. The CDR3 DNA follows: TGCGCCAGCAGCGAGACAGGGGGCAATCAGCCCCAGCATTTT. The chain carries TRBV4-1 and TRBJ1-5; 8 nucleotides align to TRBD1. CDR3 length equals 14 residues. J lost 2 bases, V lost 5 bases, and 2 bases had no gene match. Germline CDR1 reads MGHRA; CDR2 reads YSYEKL.

J is TRBJ2-1 and V is TRBV7-9; TRBD2 matches 7 bases. There are 14 residues in the CDR3. CDR1 and CDR2 (germline): SEHNR, FQNEAQ (reference sequence). J lost 9 bases, V lost 2 bases, and 7 bases had no gene match. DNA of the CDR3: TGTGCCAGCAGCTTATCTGGCGGGAGACCTGAGCAGTTCTTC. Amino acid sequence: CASSLSGGRPEQFF.

This chain joins TRBV25-1 and TRBJ1-4; weak D call: TRBD1 (5 bases). The CDR3 contains 17 residues. V lost 4 bases and J 0 bases, leaving 15 bases between the germline ends. Per germline, CDR1 MGHDK and CDR2 SYGVNS. CDR3 sequence: CASSGWEGFATNEKLFF. CDR3 bases: TGTGCCAGCAGTGGATGGGAGGGGTTTGCAACTAATGAAAAACTGTTTTTT.

This rearrangement joins TRBV6-2 or TRBV6-3 to TRBJ1-6; D remains unclear. Germline V gene lookup returns CDR1 MNHEY and CDR2 SVGEGT. The CDR3 totals 11 residues. V dropped 4 bases and J dropped 10 bases, with 5 bases sitting between them. In nucleotides, the CDR3 is TGTGCCAGCAGTTCGGGGTCACCCCTCCACTTT. The encoded protein is CASSSGSPLHF.

The V call is TRBV20-1, the J call TRBJ2-4; 10 bases agree with TRBD1. The junction had 8 bases not matched to a gene; V was cut back by 3 bases and J by 6 bases. The CDR3 is made up of 15 amino acids. Per the germline V gene, CDR1 is DFQATT and CDR2 is SNEGSKA (reference sequence). The CDR3 is CSASSRDRGSNIQYF. As DNA, the CDR3 is TGCAGTGCTAGTAGCCGGGACAGGGGTTCAAACATTCAGTACTTC.

The V and J genes are TRBV5-6 and TRBJ1-5; D gene ambiguous. The V end lost 4 bases, the J end lost 5 bases, and 10 bases lay between the germline ends. The CDR3 consists of 13 residues. Germline lookup yields CDR1 SGHDT and CDR2 YYEEEE. CDR3 protein: CASSARRDQPQHF. The DNA for the CDR3 is TGTGCCAGCAGCGCTCGGAGGGATCAGCCCCAGCATTTT.

The chain uses TRBV9 and TRBJ2-2; the D gene is possibly TRBD2 (5 bases). The germline V gene encodes CDR1 SGDLS and CDR2 YYNGEE. The CDR3 extends over 16 amino acids. V shed 4 bases and J shed 1 base, with 14 bases lying between them. CDR3 region: CASSTALAENTGELFF. The CDR3 DNA is TGTGCCAGCAGCACCGCGCTAGCAGAGAACACCGGGGAGCTGTTTTTT.

This chain links TRBV12-3 or TRBV12-4 with TRBJ1-3; D call uncertain. This CDR3 spans 12 amino acids. Deletions cut 6 bases from V and 14 bases from J, with 17 bases between. DNA for the CDR3: TGTGCCAGCAGCCGCAGTGCCCCCTCCGTATATTTT. Encoded protein: CASSRSAPSVYF.

The rearrangement uses TRBV29-1 and TRBJ2-7; maybe TRBD1 (5 bases). The germline V gene has CDR1 SQVTM and CDR2 ANQGSEA. V shed 4 bases and J shed 2 bases, with 12 bases lying between them. This CDR3 has 13 amino acids. In DNA form, the CDR3 reads TGCAGCGTTGCAGGGAAGGGCACCTACGAGCAGTACTTC. It codes for CSVAGKGTYEQYF.

This rearrangement joins TRBV4-3 to TRBJ1-6; D uncertain. The CDR3 is 15 amino acids. The germline CDR1 and CDR2 sequences are LGHNA and YSLEER. Trimming took off 1 base at V and 4 bases at J, with 8 bases between the two ends. As DNA, the CDR3 is TGCGCCAGCAGCCAAGCGCGTCTGTATAATTCACCCCTCCACTTT. Translation: CASSQARLYNSPLHF.

V gene TRBV6-1 combines with J gene TRBJ2-7, with D tentatively TRBD1 (6 bases). V lost 1 base, J lost 2 bases, and 12 bases lay in between. CDR3 length: 15 residues. Per the germline V gene, CDR1 is MNHNS and CDR2 is SASEGT. CDR3 bases: TGTGCCAGCAGTGAAGAACAGGGACGGACCTACGAGCAGTACTTC. Its translation is CASSEEQGRTYEQYF.

This clone was observed once. The chain is built from TRBV19 and TRBJ2-1; TRBD2 matches at 7 bases. CDR1 and CDR2 from the germline V gene are LNHDA and SQIVND (reference sequence). This CDR3 is built from 16 residues. V lost 1 base and J lost 0; bases outside the gene matches: 3. CDR3 residues: CASSIGGRASYNEQFF. DNA of the CDR3: TGTGCCAGTAGTATAGGGGGGAGGGCCTCCTACAATGAGCAGTTCTTC.

The chain links TRBV6-6 to TRBJ1-5; D remains unclear. Germline lookup yields CDR1 MNHNY and CDR2 SVGAGI (reference sequence). This CDR3 has 13 amino acids. Trimming took 0 bases from V and 5 from J, leaving 5 bases between them. The CDR3 nucleotides read TGTGCCAGCAGTTACTCGAGCTATCAGCCCCAGCATTTT. Protein product: CASSYSSYQPQHF.